This T cell receptor beta chain was profiled in a study of cytomegalovirus exposure and HLA in healthy donors. General study points: When the data were analyzed later, several of the most significant clusters appeared to be linked to common viral pathogens. There were reportedly fewer N-insertions in an Asian-associated ancestry cluster than the roughly 680-donor mean, in a later analysis.

On this clone: Its antigen is unknown.

A multiplex PCR was run with 60 Vbeta primers and 13 Jbeta primers. Assay: immunoSEQ multiplex PCR; the TCRdb copy retains only in-frame clones and omits some. The profile covers over 100,000 clones, with 55% to 65% appearing a single time and 2% to 2.5% taken by the ten largest. From germline, CDR1 is SGHRS and CDR2 YFSETQ. The CDR3 covers 14 residues. The V gene end was trimmed by 4 bases and the J gene end by 7 bases; junction bases not matched to a gene: 7. This sequence originates from a woman aged 25 to 39 in good health and CMV-seronegative. Sequencing was done on a sample of PBMCs. V is TRBV5-1 and J is TRBJ1-5; TRBD1 agrees at 8 bases. CDR3 DNA sequence: TGCGCCAGCAGCCCAGGACAGGGAGGACAGCCCCAGCATTTT. It encodes CASSPGQGGQPQHF.